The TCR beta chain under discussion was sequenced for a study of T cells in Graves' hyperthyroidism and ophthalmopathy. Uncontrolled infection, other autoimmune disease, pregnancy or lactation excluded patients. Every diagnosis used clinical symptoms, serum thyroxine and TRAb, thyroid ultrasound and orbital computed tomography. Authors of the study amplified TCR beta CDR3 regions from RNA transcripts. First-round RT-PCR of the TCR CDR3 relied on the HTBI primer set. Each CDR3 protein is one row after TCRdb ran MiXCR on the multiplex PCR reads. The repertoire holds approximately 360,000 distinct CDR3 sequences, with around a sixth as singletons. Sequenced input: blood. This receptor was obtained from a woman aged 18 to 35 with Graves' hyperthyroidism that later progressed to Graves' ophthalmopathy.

The CDR3, as DNA: TGTGCCAGCAGTGTCGGGCAGGGGGAAGAGACCCAGTACTTC. It encodes CASSVGQGEETQYF. The chain employs TRBV2 and TRBJ2-5, with 7 bases identical to TRBD1. CDR3 length: 14 residues. Germline CDR1 SNHLY, CDR2 FYNNEI. With 4 bases clipped from V and 3 bases from J, the junction kept 5 bases outside the gene matches.